The 5 T cell receptor beta chains below all came from one sample that was sequenced in a study of PD-1 blockade in classical Hodgkin lymphoma. Method: immunoSEQ multiplex PCR; TCRdb's copy keeps in-frame clones and lacks some. The table has 75,000 to 95,000 clones, 83% seen once; the top ten hold over 15%. Described time point: cycle 4 day 1 (C4D1), after around six weeks of nivolumab. Every patient relapsed after autologous stem cell transplantation, and brentuximab vedotin exposure varied. The sequences come from peripheral blood mononuclear cells (PBMCs), collected before the fourth cycle of nivolumab. The receptors here all came from a human donor with classical Hodgkin lymphoma.

About this clone: This sample includes further DNA sequences coding for the same CDR3. The chain employs TRBV28 and TRBJ1-2; the D is unclear. V was cut by 5 bases and J by 3 bases, with 7 bases left in between. The CDR3 is 12 amino acids. Germline loops: CDR1 MDHEN, CDR2 SYDVKM. Here the CDR3 DNA reads TGTGCCAGCAGTCTGCGGGACTATGGCTACACCTTC. It yields the protein CASSLRDYGYTF.

The chain recombines TRBV28 with TRBJ1-5, with unresolved D. V was pared by 2 bases and J by 3 bases, with 11 bases between. The CDR3 is made up of 15 amino acids. In germline, CDR1 is MDHEN, CDR2 SYDVKM. CDR3 sequence reads: CASSLRPGPNQPQHF. In DNA, the CDR3 is TGTGCCAGCAGTTTACGGCCGGGCCCCAATCAGCCCCAGCATTTT.

In this sample, this clone turned up once. The gene calls are TRBV7-2 and TRBJ1-4; 8 bases are shared with TRBD1. The junction had 12 bases not matched to a gene; V was cut back by 5 bases and J by 7 bases. Germline assignment: CDR1 SGHTA and CDR2 FQGNSA. The CDR3 length is 16 residues. The CDR3 DNA is TGTGCCAGCAGCCCCGCTCGAGCAGGGGGCTCTGAAAAACTGTTTTTT. Its translation: CASSPARAGGSEKLFF.

This clone was seen a few times. J is TRBJ2-7 and V is TRBV5-1; no definite D call. There are 14 residues in the CDR3. Trimming pared 0 bases from V and 2 bases from J, leaving 9 bases between. Germline CDR1 reads SGHRS; CDR2 reads YFSETQ. This CDR3 reads CASSLDGLPYEQYF. The CDR3 DNA sequence: TGCGCCAGCAGCTTGGACGGGCTGCCCTACGAGCAGTACTTC. The full variable domain, in which reference TRBV5-1 and TRBJ2-7 provide the parts outside the CDR3, is KAGVTQTPRYLIKTRGQQVTLSCSPISGHRSVSWYQQTPGQGLQFLFEYFSETQRNKGNFPGRFSGRQFSNSRSEMNVSTLELGDSALYLCASSLDGLPYEQYFGPGTRLTVT.

The chain couples TRBV6-1 to TRBJ2-7; D unclear. Looked up from germline, CDR1 is MNHNS and CDR2 is SASEGT. Trimming shortened V by 4 bases and J by 6 bases, and 10 bases separated the two germline ends. This CDR3 contains 12 residues. CDR3 sequence reads: CASSGLGIEQYF. CDR3 sequence (DNA): TGTGCCAGCAGTGGTTTAGGGATCGAGCAGTACTTC.